The 14 T cell receptor beta chains given below trace back to one sample, sequenced in a study of blood T cell repertoires in COVID-19. Data came from immunoSEQ multiplex PCR; TCRdb stores just in-frame clones and leaves some out. The sample consists of approximately 180,000 clones, around 82% of them appearing once. Sequencing was performed on PBMCs or T cells enriched from blood (not recorded which). Receptors were obtained from a woman aged 45-60 years with acute COVID-19.

V and J are TRBV5-5 and TRBJ2-1; 9 bases map to TRBD1. The CDR3 is 14 residues long. Germline CDR1 SGHKS, CDR2 YYEKEE (reference sequence). Trimming removed 4 bases from V and 8 bases from J; junction bases left unmatched: 7. Here the CDR3 DNA reads TGTGCCAGCAGCACCGGGACAGGGAGCTATGAGCAGTTCTTC. This encodes CASSTGTGSYEQFF. The full variable domain, in which reference TRBV5-5 and TRBJ2-1 provide the parts outside the CDR3, is DAGVTQSPTHLIKTRGQQVTLRCSPISGHKSVSWYQQVLGQGPQFIFQYYEKEERGRGNFPDRFSARQFPNYSSELNVNALLLGDSALYLCASSTGTGSYEQFFGPGTRLTVL.

This clone was observed once. This chain uses TRBV7-2 with TRBJ1-6; D unclear. V lost 5 bases and J 10 bases, leaving 12 bases between the germline ends. The CDR3 is 13 amino acids. Germline V gene lookup returns CDR1 SGHTA and CDR2 FQGNSA. Written as DNA, the CDR3 is TGTGCCAGCAGCACCCGAGCGGAATCACCCCTCCACTTT. Residues: CASSTRAESPLHF.

This sequence joins TRBV27 and TRBJ2-1, with 7 nucleotides matching TRBD2. Unmatched junction bases numbered 2, after V lost 3 bases and J lost 0 bases. This CDR3 is built from 15 residues. Germline V gives CDR1 MNHEY, CDR2 SMNVEV (reference sequence). CDR3 coding DNA: TGTGCCAGCAGTTTCCGGGGGGACTCCTACAATGAGCAGTTCTTC. Its translation: CASSFRGDSYNEQFF.

This clone was seen a few times. This chain joins TRBV19 and TRBJ2-2; unclear D gene. V was trimmed by 3 bases and J by 2 bases, leaving 10 bases between them. Germline lookup yields CDR1 LNHDA and CDR2 SQIVND (reference sequence). There are 15 residues in the CDR3. CDR3 amino acids: CASSIRPDNTGELFF. DNA for the CDR3: TGTGCCAGTAGTATCAGGCCAGATAACACCGGGGAGCTGTTTTTT.

A few counts support this clone. The rearrangement links TRBV5-1 to TRBJ2-3; 10 bases line up with TRBD1. Germline V gene data show CDR1 as SGHRS and CDR2 as YFSETQ. This CDR3 spans 14 amino acids. Germline trimming cut 4 bases from V and 3 bases from J; bases unmatched to any gene: 2. This chain's CDR3 is CASSGGQGTDTQYF. The CDR3 coding sequence is TGCGCCAGCAGCGGGGGACAGGGGACAGATACGCAGTATTTT.

This clone was detected a few times. The rearrangement uses TRBV2 and TRBJ2-3; 9 bases map to TRBD2. The germline V gene has CDR1 SNHLY and CDR2 FYNNEI. CDR3 length: 16 residues. The V segment lost 6 bases and the J segment 4 bases; nucleotides outside the gene matches: 11. The CDR3 reads CASSAWWRGGADTQYF. CDR3 bases: TGTGCCAGCAGCGCGTGGTGGCGGGGGGGGGCAGATACGCAGTATTTT.

The chain links TRBV30 to TRBJ2-6; D not certain. The length of the CDR3 is 15 residues. Per germline, CDR1 GTSNPN and CDR2 SVGIG (reference sequence). V lost 0 bases, J lost 0 bases, and 6 bases lay in between. CDR3 region: CAWSVLNSGANVLTF. For the CDR3, the DNA is TGTGCCTGGAGTGTACTGAACTCTGGGGCCAACGTCCTGACTTTC.

CDR3 nucleotides: TGTGCCAGCAGCCCCGACAGGGAACGAGGTGTTAACTATGGCTACACCTTC. It codes for CASSPDRERGVNYGYTF. The genes are TRBV9 and TRBJ1-2; 7 bases line up with TRBD1. J lost 1 base, V lost 4 bases, and 13 bases had no gene match. The CDR3 consists of 17 residues. Germline loops: CDR1 SGDLS, CDR2 YYNGEE.

The CDR3 bases are TGTGCCAGCAGTTTGACGGACTACTCTGGAAACACCATATATTTT. Translating it yields CASSLTDYSGNTIYF. The rearrangement joins TRBV2 to TRBJ1-3; no clear D gene. Germline V gene data show CDR1 as SNHLY and CDR2 as FYNNEI. This CDR3 is 15 amino acids long. V was trimmed by 5 bases and J by 0 bases, leaving 11 bases between them.

The chain has TRBV27 and TRBJ2-5; 9 bases are a match to TRBD2. After removal of 6 bases from V and 5 bases from J, the junction contained 4 bases not matched to a gene. This CDR3 has 13 amino acids. Germline CDR1 is MNHEY and CDR2 is SMNVEV (reference sequence). The CDR3: CASRRTSVETQYF. The CDR3 bases are TGTGCCAGCAGGAGGACTAGCGTGGAGACCCAGTACTTC.

The J gene is TRBJ1-2, the V gene TRBV28; 8 positions match TRBD1. The CDR3 consists of 12 residues. The trim removed 2 bases at V and 7 bases at J, leaving 0 bases unmatched. Germline loops: CDR1 MDHEN, CDR2 SYDVKM. This CDR3 reads CASSLQGAGYTF. CDR3 in DNA: TGTGCCAGCAGTTTACAGGGGGCTGGCTACACCTTC.

This clone was found a few times. This chain joins TRBV28 and TRBJ1-2, with 8 bases fitting TRBD1. The CDR3 has 13 residues. With V trimmed by 10 bases and J by 5 bases, 9 bases remained unmatched. CDR1 and CDR2 from the germline V gene are MDHEN and SYDVKM. CDR3 in DNA: TGTGCCATCCTTCCACAGGGGGATTATGGCTACACCTTC. As protein: CAILPQGDYGYTF.

This chain joins TRBV12-5 and TRBJ2-1, with 7 nucleotides matching TRBD1. Trimming cost V 5 bases and J 2 bases; bases outside gene matches: 6. Germline V gives CDR1 LGHNT, CDR2 FRNRAP. The CDR3 contains 15 residues. CDR3 protein: CASGPGDSTYNEQFF. CDR3 nucleotides: TGTGCTAGTGGTCCTGGGGACAGCACCTACAATGAGCAGTTCTTC. Looking up the rest from reference TRBV12-5 and TRBJ2-1 gives the full variable domain: DARVTQTPRHKVTEMGQEVTMRCQPILGHNTVFWYRQTMMQGLELLAYFRNRAPLDDSGMPKDRFSAEMPDATLATLKIQPSEPRDSAVYFCASGPGDSTYNEQFFGPGTRLTVL.

The V and J genes are TRBV4-2 and TRBJ2-3, with D perhaps matching TRBD2 (6 bases). V was trimmed by 1 base and J by 6 bases, leaving 11 bases between them. The CDR3 extends over 14 amino acids. Germline CDR1 is LGHNA and CDR2 is YNFKEQ. The CDR3 coding sequence is TGTGCCAGCAGCCAAGGGGGAGGACGGGATACGCAGTATTTT. Its protein product is CASSQGGGRDTQYF.